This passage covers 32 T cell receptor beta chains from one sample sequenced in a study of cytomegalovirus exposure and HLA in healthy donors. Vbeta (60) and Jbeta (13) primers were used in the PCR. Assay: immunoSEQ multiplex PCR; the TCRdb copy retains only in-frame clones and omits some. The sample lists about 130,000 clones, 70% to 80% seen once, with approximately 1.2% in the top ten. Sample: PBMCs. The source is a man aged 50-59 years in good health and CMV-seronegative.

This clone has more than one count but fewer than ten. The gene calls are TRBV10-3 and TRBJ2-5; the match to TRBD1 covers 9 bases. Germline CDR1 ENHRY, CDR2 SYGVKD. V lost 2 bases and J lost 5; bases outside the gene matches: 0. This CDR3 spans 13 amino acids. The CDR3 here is CAISEDRGETQYF. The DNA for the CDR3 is TGTGCCATCAGTGAGGACAGGGGGGAGACCCAGTACTTC.

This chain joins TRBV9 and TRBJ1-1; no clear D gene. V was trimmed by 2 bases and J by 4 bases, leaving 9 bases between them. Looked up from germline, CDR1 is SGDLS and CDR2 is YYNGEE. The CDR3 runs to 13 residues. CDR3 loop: CASSVGELTEAFF. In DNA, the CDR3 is TGTGCCAGCAGCGTGGGCGAACTCACTGAAGCTTTCTTT.

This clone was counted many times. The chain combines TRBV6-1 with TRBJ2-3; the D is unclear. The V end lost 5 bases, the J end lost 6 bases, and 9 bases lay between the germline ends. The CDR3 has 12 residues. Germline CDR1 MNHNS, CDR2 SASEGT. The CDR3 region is CASSLQADTQYF. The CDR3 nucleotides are TGTGCCAGCAGTCTCCAGGCCGATACGCAGTATTTT.

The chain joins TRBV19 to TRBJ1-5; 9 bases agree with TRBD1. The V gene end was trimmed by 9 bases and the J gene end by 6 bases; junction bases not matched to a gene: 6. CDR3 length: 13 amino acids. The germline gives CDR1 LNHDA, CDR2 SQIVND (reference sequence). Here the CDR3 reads CASKQGAIQPQHF. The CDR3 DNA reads TGTGCCAGCAAACAGGGGGCTATTCAGCCCCAGCATTTT.

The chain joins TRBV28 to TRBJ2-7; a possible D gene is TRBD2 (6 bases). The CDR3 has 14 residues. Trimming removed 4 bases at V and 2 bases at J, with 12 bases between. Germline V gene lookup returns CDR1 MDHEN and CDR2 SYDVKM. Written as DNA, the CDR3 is TGTGCCAGCAGTTCCGGCGGGGACCCCTACGAGCAGTACTTC. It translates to CASSSGGDPYEQYF.

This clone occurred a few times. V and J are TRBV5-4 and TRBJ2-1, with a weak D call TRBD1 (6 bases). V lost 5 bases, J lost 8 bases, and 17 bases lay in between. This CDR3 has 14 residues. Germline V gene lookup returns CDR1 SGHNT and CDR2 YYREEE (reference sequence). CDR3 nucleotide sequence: TGTGCCAGCAGTTCCCTCGAGGGGGTGCATGAGCAGTTCTTC. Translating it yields CASSSLEGVHEQFF.

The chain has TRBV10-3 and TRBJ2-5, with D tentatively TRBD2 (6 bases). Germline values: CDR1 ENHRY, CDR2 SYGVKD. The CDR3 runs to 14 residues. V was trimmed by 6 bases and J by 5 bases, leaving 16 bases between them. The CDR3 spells CAIREDGGGETQYF. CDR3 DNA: TGTGCCATCAGGGAGGACGGCGGAGGGGAGACCCAGTACTTC.

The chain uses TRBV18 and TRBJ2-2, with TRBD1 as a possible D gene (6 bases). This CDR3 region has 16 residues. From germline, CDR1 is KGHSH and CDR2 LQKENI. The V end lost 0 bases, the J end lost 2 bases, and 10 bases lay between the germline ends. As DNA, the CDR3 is TGTGCCAGCTCACCACCAGGACAGTCTAACACCGGGGAGCTGTTTTTT. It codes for CASSPPGQSNTGELFF.

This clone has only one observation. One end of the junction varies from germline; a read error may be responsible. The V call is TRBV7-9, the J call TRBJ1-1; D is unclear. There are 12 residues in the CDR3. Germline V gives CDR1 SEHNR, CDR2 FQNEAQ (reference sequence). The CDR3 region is CSSSQLATEAFF. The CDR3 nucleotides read TGTTCCAGCAGCCAACTCGCCACTGAAGCTTTCTTT.

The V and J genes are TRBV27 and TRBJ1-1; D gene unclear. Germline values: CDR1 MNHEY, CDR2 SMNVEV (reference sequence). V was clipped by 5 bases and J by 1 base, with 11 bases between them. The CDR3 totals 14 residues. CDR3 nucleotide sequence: TGTGCCAGCAGTCTCCGAACTCAGAACACTGAAGCTTTCTTT. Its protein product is CASSLRTQNTEAFF.

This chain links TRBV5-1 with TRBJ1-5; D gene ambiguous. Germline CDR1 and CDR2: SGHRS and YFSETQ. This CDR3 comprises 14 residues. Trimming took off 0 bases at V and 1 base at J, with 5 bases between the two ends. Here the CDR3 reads CASSLGGSNQPQHF. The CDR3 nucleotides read TGCGCCAGCAGCTTGGGAGGGAGCAATCAGCCCCAGCATTTT.

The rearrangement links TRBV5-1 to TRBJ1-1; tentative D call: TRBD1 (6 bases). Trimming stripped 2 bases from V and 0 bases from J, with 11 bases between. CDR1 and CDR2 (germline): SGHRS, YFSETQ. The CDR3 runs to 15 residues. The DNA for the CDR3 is TGCGCCAGCAGCTTCTTAGGGGGAATGAACACTGAAGCTTTCTTT. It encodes CASSFLGGMNTEAFF.

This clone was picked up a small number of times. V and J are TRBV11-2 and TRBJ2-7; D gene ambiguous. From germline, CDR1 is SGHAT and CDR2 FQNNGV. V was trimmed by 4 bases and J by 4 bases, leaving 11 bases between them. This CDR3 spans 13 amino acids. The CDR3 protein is CASSSSRRYEQYF. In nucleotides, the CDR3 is TGTGCCAGCAGCTCCTCGCGGCGGTACGAGCAGTACTTC.

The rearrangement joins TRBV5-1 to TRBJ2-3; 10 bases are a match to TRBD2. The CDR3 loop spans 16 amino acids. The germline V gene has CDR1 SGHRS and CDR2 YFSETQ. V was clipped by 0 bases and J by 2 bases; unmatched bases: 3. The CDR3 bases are TGCGCCAGCAGCTTGGCTAGCGGGGGTAACACAGATACGCAGTATTTT. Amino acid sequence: CASSLASGGNTDTQYF.

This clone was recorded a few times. CDR3 DNA: TGTGCCAGCAGCGCTCCAAGACTAGCGGGAACCAATGAGCAGTTCTTC. Its translation: CASSAPRLAGTNEQFF. This chain uses TRBV28 with TRBJ2-1; TRBD2 matches 11 bases. The germline gives CDR1 MDHEN, CDR2 SYDVKM. The CDR3 extends over 16 amino acids. J lost 6 bases, V lost 6 bases, and 10 bases had no gene match.

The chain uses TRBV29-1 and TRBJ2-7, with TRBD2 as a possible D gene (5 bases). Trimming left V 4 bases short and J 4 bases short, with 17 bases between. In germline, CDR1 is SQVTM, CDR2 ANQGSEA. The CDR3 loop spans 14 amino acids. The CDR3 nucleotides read TGCAGCGTTGGGTACCTGGCGGGTACTTACGAGCAGTACTTC. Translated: CSVGYLAGTYEQYF.

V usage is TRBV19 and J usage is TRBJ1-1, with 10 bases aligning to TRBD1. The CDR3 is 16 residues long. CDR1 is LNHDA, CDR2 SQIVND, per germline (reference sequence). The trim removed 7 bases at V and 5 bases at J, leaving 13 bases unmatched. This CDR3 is CASIDGAGTGETEAFF. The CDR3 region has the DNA TGTGCCAGTATCGACGGGGCCGGGACAGGGGAAACTGAAGCTTTCTTT.

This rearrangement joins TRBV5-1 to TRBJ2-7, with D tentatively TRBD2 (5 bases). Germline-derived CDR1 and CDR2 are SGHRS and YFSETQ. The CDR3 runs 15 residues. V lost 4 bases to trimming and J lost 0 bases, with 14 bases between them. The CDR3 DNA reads TGCGCCAGCAGCGGAGGAGACGGATTCTCCTACGAGCAGTACTTC. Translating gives CASSGGDGFSYEQYF.

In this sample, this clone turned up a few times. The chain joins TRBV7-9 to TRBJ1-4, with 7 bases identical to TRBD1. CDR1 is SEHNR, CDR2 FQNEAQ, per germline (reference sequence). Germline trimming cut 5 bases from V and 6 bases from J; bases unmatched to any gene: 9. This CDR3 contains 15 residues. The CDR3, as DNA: TGTGCCAGCAGCCAGACACAGGGGATAGATGAAAAACTGTTTTTT. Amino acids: CASSQTQGIDEKLFF. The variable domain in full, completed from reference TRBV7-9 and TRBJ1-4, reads DTGVSQNPRHKITKRGQNVTFRCDPISEHNRLYWYRQTLGQGPEFLTYFQNEAQLEKSRLLSDRFSAERPKGSFSTLEIQRTEQGDSAMYLCASSQTQGIDEKLFFGSGTQLSVL.

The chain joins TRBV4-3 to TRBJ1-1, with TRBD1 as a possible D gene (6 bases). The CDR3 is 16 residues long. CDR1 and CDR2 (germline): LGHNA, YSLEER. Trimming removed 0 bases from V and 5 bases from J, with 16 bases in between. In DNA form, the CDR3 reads TGCGCCAGCAGCCAAGAGTACAGAGGGGGTGGGACTGAAGCTTTCTTT. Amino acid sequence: CASSQEYRGGGTEAFF.

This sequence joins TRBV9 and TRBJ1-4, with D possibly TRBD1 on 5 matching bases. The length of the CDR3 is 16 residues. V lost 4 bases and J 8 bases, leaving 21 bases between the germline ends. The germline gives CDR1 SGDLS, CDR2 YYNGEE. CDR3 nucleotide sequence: TGTGCCAGCAGCCCTGCTGGGGCTCTTCAAGGAGAAAAACTGTTTTTT. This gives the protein CASSPAGALQGEKLFF.

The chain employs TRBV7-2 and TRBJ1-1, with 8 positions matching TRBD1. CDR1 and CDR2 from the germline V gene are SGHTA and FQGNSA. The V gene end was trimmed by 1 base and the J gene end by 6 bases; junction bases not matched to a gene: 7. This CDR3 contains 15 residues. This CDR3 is CASSLEAGGYAEAFF. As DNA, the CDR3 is TGTGCCAGCAGCTTAGAAGCAGGGGGCTACGCTGAAGCTTTCTTT.

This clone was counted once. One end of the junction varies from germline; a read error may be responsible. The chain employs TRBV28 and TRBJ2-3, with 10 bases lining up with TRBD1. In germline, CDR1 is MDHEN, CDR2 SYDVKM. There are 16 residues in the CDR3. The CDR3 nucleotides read TGTGCCAGCAGTTCCCCCGCGACAGGGGGCACGGATACGCAGTATTTT. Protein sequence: CASSSPATGGTDTQYF.

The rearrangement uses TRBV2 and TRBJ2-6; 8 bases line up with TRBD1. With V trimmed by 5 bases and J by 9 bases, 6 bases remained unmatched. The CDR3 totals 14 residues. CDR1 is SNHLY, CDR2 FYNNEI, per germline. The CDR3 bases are TGTGCCAGCAGTCGGACAGGGCGGAACAACGTCCTGACTTTC. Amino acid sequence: CASSRTGRNNVLTF.

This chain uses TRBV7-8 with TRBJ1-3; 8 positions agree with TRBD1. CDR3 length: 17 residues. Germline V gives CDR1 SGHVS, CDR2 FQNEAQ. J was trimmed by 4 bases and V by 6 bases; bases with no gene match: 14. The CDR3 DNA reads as TGTGCCAGCAGGGTCACCGGACAGGGTTCATCGGGAAACACCATATATTTT. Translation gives CASRVTGQGSSGNTIYF.

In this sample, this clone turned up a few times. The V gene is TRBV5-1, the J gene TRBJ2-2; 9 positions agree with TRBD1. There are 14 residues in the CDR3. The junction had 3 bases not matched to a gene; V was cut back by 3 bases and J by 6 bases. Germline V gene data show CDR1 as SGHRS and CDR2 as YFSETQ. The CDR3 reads CASSSTGGAGELFF. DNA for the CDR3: TGCGCCAGCAGCTCGACAGGGGGTGCCGGGGAGCTGTTTTTT.

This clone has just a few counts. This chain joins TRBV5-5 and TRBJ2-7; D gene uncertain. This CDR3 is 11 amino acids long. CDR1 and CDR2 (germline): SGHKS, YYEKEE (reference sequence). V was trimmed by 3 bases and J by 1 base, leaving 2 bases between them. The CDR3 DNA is TGTGCCAGCAGCTCTTCCTACGAGCAGTACTTC. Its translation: CASSSSYEQYF. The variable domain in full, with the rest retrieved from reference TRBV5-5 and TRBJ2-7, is DAGVTQSPTHLIKTRGQQVTLRCSPISGHKSVSWYQQVLGQGPQFIFQYYEKEERGRGNFPDRFSARQFPNYSSELNVNALLLGDSALYLCASSSSYEQYFGPGTRLTVT.

CDR3: CATIDRGSEQYF. The CDR3 DNA sequence: TGTGCCACTATAGACAGGGGATCCGAGCAGTACTTC. The chain has TRBV10-3 and TRBJ2-7; TRBD1 matches at 8 bases. Germline assignment: CDR1 ENHRY and CDR2 SYGVKD. This CDR3 is 12 amino acids long. With 10 bases clipped from V and 6 bases from J, the junction kept 8 bases outside the gene matches.

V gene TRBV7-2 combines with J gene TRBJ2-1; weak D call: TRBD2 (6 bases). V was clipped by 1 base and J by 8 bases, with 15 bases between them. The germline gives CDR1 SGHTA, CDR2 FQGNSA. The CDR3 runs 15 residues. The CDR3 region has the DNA TGTGCCAGCAGCTTAGACCGGGCGCGGGGATATGAGCAGTTCTTC. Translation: CASSLDRARGYEQFF.

CDR3 protein: CAWSVLREGAGELFF. In nucleotides, the CDR3 is TGTGCCTGGAGTGTACTTCGGGAGGGCGCCGGGGAGCTGTTTTTT. V usage is TRBV30 and J usage is TRBJ2-2; TRBD2 matches 8 bases. The length of the CDR3 is 15 residues. CDR1 GTSNPN and CDR2 SVGIG come from the germline V gene (reference sequence). Trimming at V came to 0 bases and at J to 6 bases, leaving 6 bases not matched to a gene. The full variable domain, rest sourced from reference TRBV30 and TRBJ2-2, is SQTIHQWPATLVQPVGSPLSLECTVEGTSNPNLYWYRQAAGRGLQLLFYSVGIGQISSEVPQNLSASRPQDRQFILSSKKLLLSDSGFYLCAWSVLREGAGELFFGEGSRLTVL.

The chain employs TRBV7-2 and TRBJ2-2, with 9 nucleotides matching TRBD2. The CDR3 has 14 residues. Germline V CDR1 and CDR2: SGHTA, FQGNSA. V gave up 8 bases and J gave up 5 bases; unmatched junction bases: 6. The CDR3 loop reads CASQEAGGTGELFF. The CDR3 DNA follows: TGTGCCAGCCAAGAGGCGGGAGGGACCGGGGAGCTGTTTTTT.

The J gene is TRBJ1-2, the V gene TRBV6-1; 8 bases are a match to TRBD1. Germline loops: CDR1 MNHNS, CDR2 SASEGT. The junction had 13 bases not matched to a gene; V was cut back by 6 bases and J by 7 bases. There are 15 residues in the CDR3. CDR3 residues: CASRNLQGGNGGYTF. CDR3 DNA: TGTGCCAGCAGGAACCTACAGGGGGGAAACGGTGGCTACACCTTC.